This T cell receptor (beta chain) was retrieved from a study of graft-versus-host responses after intestinal transplantation (dated by TCRdb to 2020 to 2022). Turning to the overall study: The transplants that recipients received were multivisceral, liver-intestinal, or isolated intestinal. All recipients received anti-thymocyte globulin induction followed by maintenance tacrolimus and steroids for approximately 3 years. After intestinal transplantation, graft-versus-host and host-versus-graft alloreactive T cell clones in the graft, circulation and bone marrow were tracked using bulk TCR-beta CDR3 sequencing. Alloreactive clones were identified by sequencing pre-transplant mixed lymphocyte reaction products and comparing these products with unstimulated pre-transplant donor and recipient T cells. A cohort of approximately 23 intestinal transplant recipients, including one retransplant, was enrolled, and a few patients lacking pretransplant specimens were excluded. Donor T cell macrochimerism was defined as a peak of at least 4% donor T cells among recipient peripheral blood mononuclear cells. Instead of going to the commercial service, samples from a few later patients were sequenced in-house on an Illumina MiSeq and processed with MiXCR. Findings and caveats that apply to the study as a whole: GvH clones were found in recipient bone marrow, and some of the GvH clones appeared earlier in ileal mucosa or blood, which is consistent with an intestinal mucosal origin. Peak levels of circulating GvH clones were associated with declines in HvG clones early after transplant. The relatively low number and heterogeneity of intestinal transplant patients limited the conclusions. Patients with donor T cell macrochimerism had high GvH to HvG T cell clonal ratios in their allografts.

Libraries were made using the immunoSEQ multiplex PCR assay. For most patients, genomic DNA was isolated with the Qiagen DNeasy Blood and Tissue Kit and sent frozen to Adaptive Biotechnologies for TCR sequencing. For most patients, high-throughput TCR-beta CDR3 sequencing of genomic DNA was performed by Adaptive Biotechnologies. The published analysis was carried out like this. TCR sequencing data were retrieved from Adaptive's ImmunoSEQ software for more than 15 patients, whereas a few other patients were processed with MiXCR and VDJtools. CD4 versus CD8 sorting errors were corrected by removing sequences found in both subsets at a frequency ratio below 5:1. Because the origin of CDR3 nucleotide sequences shared between donor and recipient could not be assigned, those sequences were removed. Alloreactive clones required at least 2-fold expansion over unstimulated cells and minimum CFSE-low frequency of 0.002% (template counts) or 0.001% (read counts). A clone was considered mappable if detected in the sequenced pre-transplant spleen, lymph node, or MLR CFSE-low populations of the donor or recipient. The cumulative frequency of alloreactive clones was calculated as a percentage of all sequences, weighted by copy number. Not all clones reach the TCRdb copy of this immuneACCESS table, which keeps in-frame sequences only. Checked studies attribute under half of the gap to unresolved V genes and leave the rest unexplained. The V and J calls and clone size were taken over from that table, and D and trimming were inferred from the DNA. This sample is represented by about 51,000 clones; 70% to 90% of them were singletons. 0.5% to 0.65% of the sample is in the top ten clones.

This specimen's time point label, interpreted: cells obtained before transplantation from donor or recipient. CD3+CD4+ and CD3+CD8+ populations were FACS-sorted from unstimulated pre-transplant donor and recipient cells taken from spleen or lymph nodes. For this clone: This clone's antigen is unknown. Qualities for individual bases were not recorded, and no much larger clone is one base off.

Measured from the cysteine to the phenylalanine, the CDR3 is 15 residues long. Only the CDR3 part of the read is kept: 45 bases, read in frame from the first base. V drops 6 bases and J drops 2 bases, leaving 14 bases in between. CDR1 and CDR2 are drawn from the germline V gene: MDHEN, SYDVKM. This TCR was sampled from a human donor who was the organ donor for an intestinal transplant. Sample: unstimulated CD4+ T cells sorted from spleen or lymph node cells, taken before transplant. The chain is encoded by TRBV28 joined to TRBJ1-5; the D gene is not confidently resolved. The nucleotide sequence is TGTGCCAGCAGAAAACCTTCCGAGGGCAATCAGCCCCAGCATTTT. Its amino acids are CASRKPSEGNQPQHF.